The 31 T cell receptor beta chains reported below all come from one sample, sequenced in a study. Each CDR3 protein gets one entry after TCRdb re-called the 5' RACE reads with MiXCR. Among roughly 50,000 distinct CDR3 sequences listed, approximately 23% were seen once. The specimen sequenced was tumor-infiltrating naive CD4+ T cells sorted from the breast tumor. Subset indicated: naive CD4+ T cells, CD4+CD45RA+CD25-. The receptors stem from a female donor with breast cancer.

In this sample, this clonotype turned up many times. The genes are TRBV7-2 and TRBJ2-1; D is ambiguous. CDR3 size: 17 residues. CDR1 is SGHTA, CDR2 FQGNSA, per germline. The ends were cut back, 3 bases at V and 0 bases at J, with 15 bases in the middle. CDR3 sequence reads: CASSFNRPTLSYNEQFF. DNA of the CDR3: TGTGCCAGCAGCTTCAACAGACCGACTCTCTCCTACAATGAGCAGTTCTTC.

This clonotype was seen at least ten times. The chain recombines TRBV9 with TRBJ1-4, with a possible D match to TRBD1 (5 bases). This CDR3 has 13 amino acids. Germline CDR1 and CDR2: SGDLS and YYNGEE. The V end was cut by 6 bases, the J end by 12 bases, with 18 bases between. CDR3 sequence reads: CASTAGRWGELFF. CDR3 nucleotides: TGTGCCAGCACGGCGGGCCGGTGGGGGGAACTGTTTTTT.

The J gene is TRBJ1-2, the V gene TRBV4-3; D is uncertain. CDR1 is LGHNA and CDR2 is YSLEER in the germline V gene. The CDR3 is 12 residues long. V lost 4 bases and J lost 4, with 7 bases in between. The CDR3 nucleotides are TGCGCCAGCAGCCGGACGGGCTATGGCTACACCTTC. Protein: CASSRTGYGYTF.

The chain joins TRBV28 to TRBJ1-2, with D possibly being TRBD1 (6 bases). This CDR3 has 13 residues. V lost 1 base and J 8 bases, leaving 11 bases between the germline ends. Germline values: CDR1 MDHEN, CDR2 SYDVKM. The chain's CDR3 is CASSLSGAQGYTF. The CDR3 nucleotides read TGTGCCAGCAGTTTATCGGGGGCGCAAGGCTACACCTTC.

This chain links TRBV20-1 with TRBJ2-5; possibly TRBD1 for D (6 bases). CDR3 length: 12 residues. Germline V CDR1 and CDR2: DFQATT, SNEGSKA (reference sequence). Trimming left V 6 bases short and J 5 bases short, with 13 bases between. The DNA of the CDR3 is TGCAGTGCAAGGACAGACGGCGAGACCCAGTACTTC. Translation: CSARTDGETQYF.

The chain uses TRBV7-3 and TRBJ2-5; D not resolved. CDR3 length equals 15 residues. CDR1 SGHTA and CDR2 FQGTGA come from the germline V gene. Trimming shortened V by 4 bases and J by 5 bases, and 17 bases separated the two germline ends. CDR3 amino acids: CASSSSPTERETQYF. CDR3 DNA sequence: TGTGCCAGCAGCTCCTCCCCGACCGAACGGGAGACCCAGTACTTC.

CDR3 region: CASSPVFATDTQYF. CDR3 nucleotides: TGTGCCAGCAGCCCCGTCTTTGCGACAGATACGCAGTATTTT. The V gene is TRBV28, the J gene TRBJ2-3; no clear D. The germline gives CDR1 MDHEN, CDR2 SYDVKM. The CDR3 has 14 amino acids. V was shortened by 6 bases and J by 3 bases, with 13 bases between the two germline ends.

The chain has TRBV6-5 and TRBJ2-1; TRBD2 matches at 8 bases. CDR1 is MNHEY, CDR2 SVGAGI, per germline. After removal of 5 bases from V and 10 bases from J, the junction contained 22 bases not matched to a gene. The CDR3 covers 18 residues. The CDR3 sequence: CASSPEPSAGDWVWEQFF. The CDR3 DNA reads as TGTGCCAGCAGTCCCGAACCCTCAGCGGGAGACTGGGTGTGGGAGCAGTTCTTC.

The chain links TRBV7-3 to TRBJ2-3, with D perhaps given as TRBD1 or TRBD2 (5 bases each). This CDR3 comprises 15 residues. Germline assignment: CDR1 SGHTA and CDR2 FQGTGA. Trimming removed 0 bases at V and 1 base at J, with 8 bases between. The CDR3 region is CASSLTRGGTDTQYF. CDR3 nucleotide sequence: TGTGCCAGCAGCTTAACTCGAGGGGGCACAGATACGCAGTATTTT.

This rearrangement joins TRBV28 to TRBJ1-5; TRBD1 is a possible D gene (5 bases). The V end was cut by 3 bases, the J end by 2 bases, with 14 bases between. This CDR3 spans 16 amino acids. The V gene's germline CDR1 is MDHEN and CDR2 SYDVKM. CDR3 sequence (DNA): TGTGCCAGCAGTTTCACAGGTGGGGGTGGCAATCAGCCCCAGCATTTT. This gives the protein CASSFTGGGGNQPQHF.

As for this clonotype: A junction boundary mismatches the germline segment, possibly from a read error. The CDR3 DNA follows: TGTGCCAGTAGTAGACACAGTAGGGATACCAACGTCCTGCCTTTC. Translating it yields CASSRHSRDTNVLPF. The chain couples TRBV19 to TRBJ2-6; D gene uncertain. Germline lookup yields CDR1 LNHDA and CDR2 SQIVND (reference sequence). This CDR3 is built from 15 residues.

This clonotype was recorded a few times. The chain employs TRBV20-1 and TRBJ2-1; 9 bases align to TRBD2. V dropped 5 bases and J dropped 7; count of bases not matched to a gene: 9. Per germline, CDR1 DFQATT and CDR2 SNEGSKA (reference sequence). CDR3 length: 14 amino acids. The CDR3 sequence: CSAPPREGLNEQFF. The CDR3, as DNA: TGCAGTGCTCCTCCGCGGGAGGGCCTAAATGAGCAGTTCTTC.

This clonotype has only a few counts. V and J are TRBV6-1 and TRBJ2-7, with D possibly being TRBD1 (7 bases). Trimming stripped 7 bases from V and 6 bases from J, with 19 bases between. The CDR3 loop spans 14 amino acids. Per germline, CDR1 MNHNS and CDR2 SASEGT. The chain's CDR3 is CASTGTAGFPEQYF. The CDR3 DNA is TGTGCCAGCACGGGGACAGCGGGCTTCCCCGAGCAGTACTTC.

In this sample, this clonotype turned up a few times. The chain couples TRBV7-8 to TRBJ2-2; 8 positions match TRBD1. The CDR3 covers 15 residues. V was pared by 2 bases and J by 6 bases, with 5 bases of the junction left unmatched. Germline CDR1 and CDR2: SGHVS and FQNEAQ. The CDR3: CASSLYRGKSGELFF. DNA for the CDR3: TGTGCCAGCAGCTTATACAGGGGGAAGTCCGGGGAGCTGTTTTTT.

In its sample, this clonotype was seen many times. The V and J genes are TRBV28 and TRBJ2-7; 11 bases line up with TRBD1. V lost 6 bases and J lost 7; bases outside the gene matches: 5. In germline, CDR1 is MDHEN, CDR2 SYDVKM. This CDR3 spans 13 amino acids. CDR3 loop: CASRDRGRGEQYF. CDR3 nucleotides: TGTGCCAGCAGGGACAGGGGGCGGGGAGAGCAGTACTTC.

The table lists this clonotype with a few counts. The V call is TRBV6-1, the J call TRBJ2-6, with 10 positions matching TRBD1. The germline V gene has CDR1 MNHNS and CDR2 SASEGT. The J segment lost 0 bases and the V segment lost 8 bases, leaving 7 bases of the junction unmatched. This CDR3 is built from 17 residues. The CDR3 protein is CASRRTGGTSGANVLTF. The CDR3 DNA is TGTGCCAGCCGGAGGACAGGGGGGACCTCTGGGGCCAACGTCCTGACTTTC.

About this clonotype: A much larger clone sits a single nucleotide away, making a read error possible. This chain links TRBV5-1 with TRBJ2-1; 9 bases are a match to TRBD1. V gave up 5 bases and J gave up 11 bases; unmatched junction bases: 14. CDR1 and CDR2 (germline): SGHRS, YFSETQ. This CDR3 is 15 amino acids long. The CDR3 loop is CASRAGTGKSHKQFF. The DNA for the CDR3 is TGCGCCAGCAGGGCCGGGACAGGGAAGTCTCACAAGCAGTTCTTC.

The CDR3 is CASSTSTGDNNEQFF. The CDR3 DNA reads as TGTGCCAGCAGCACCTCGACAGGCGACAACAATGAGCAGTTCTTC. The J gene is TRBJ2-1, the V gene TRBV9, with a possible D match to TRBD1 (6 bases). Trimming shortened V by 4 bases and J by 5 bases, and 16 bases separated the two germline ends. The length of the CDR3 is 15 residues. The germline V gene has CDR1 SGDLS and CDR2 YYNGEE.

The chain uses TRBV7-2 and TRBJ2-1; D remains unclear. Germline CDR1 SGHTA, CDR2 FQGNSA. Trimming took 1 base from V and 2 from J, leaving 9 bases between them. The length of the CDR3 is 15 residues. CDR3 bases: TGTGCCAGCAGCTTAGGTAACGGGCCCTACAATGAGCAGTTCTTC. This sequence encodes CASSLGNGPYNEQFF.

This clonotype has a handful of counts. The V call is TRBV4-1, the J call TRBJ2-5; the D is unclear. CDR3 length: 13 amino acids. The V end lost 1 base, the J end lost 2 bases, and 5 bases lay between the germline ends. Germline CDR1 and CDR2: MGHRA and YSYEKL. The CDR3 sequence: CASSQALQETQYF. In nucleotides, the CDR3 is TGCGCCAGCAGCCAAGCCTTGCAAGAGACCCAGTACTTC.

The chain carries TRBV5-1 and TRBJ2-7; 11 positions match TRBD2. Germline V lookup: CDR1 SGHRS, CDR2 YFSETQ. Trimming cost V 4 bases and J 3 bases; bases outside gene matches: 12. The CDR3 length is 17 residues. This CDR3 reads CASSPGISGRAIYEQYF. The CDR3 DNA is TGCGCCAGCAGCCCAGGGATTAGCGGGAGGGCAATCTACGAGCAGTACTTC.

The rearrangement uses TRBV20-1 and TRBJ1-2; 9 nucleotides match TRBD1. The germline V gene encodes CDR1 DFQATT and CDR2 SNEGSKA (reference sequence). The CDR3 has 20 amino acids. J gave up 7 bases and V 0 bases, and 24 bases lay outside the gene matches. CDR3 amino acids: CSARDPPRRGQGLTRGGYTF. The CDR3 DNA reads as TGCAGTGCTAGAGATCCTCCAAGACGGGGACAGGGCCTAACAAGGGGTGGCTACACCTTC.

This clonotype came up a few times. The V and J genes are TRBV20-1 and TRBJ1-4, with TRBD1 as a possible D gene (5 bases). With 0 bases removed from V and 9 bases from J, the gap between germline ends came to 14 bases. The CDR3 covers 14 residues. The germline gives CDR1 DFQATT, CDR2 SNEGSKA (reference sequence). The DNA of the CDR3 is TGCAGTGCTAGAGACTCAGGGACGGGGAAAAAACTGTTTTTT. It specifies CSARDSGTGKKLFF.

V and J are TRBV20-1 and TRBJ2-1; 8 nucleotides agree with TRBD2. CDR1 DFQATT and CDR2 SNEGSKA come from the germline V gene (reference sequence). CDR3 length: 13 amino acids. Trimming took 7 bases from V and 5 from J; bases not matched to a gene: 7. The CDR3 loop is CSVRLAIDNEQFF. The CDR3 DNA is TGCAGTGTTCGACTAGCGATAGACAATGAGCAGTTCTTC.

In its sample, this clonotype was seen a few times. The chain has TRBV11-2 and TRBJ2-1; D gene ambiguous. V shed 5 bases and J shed 9 bases, with 14 bases lying between them. Looked up from germline, CDR1 is SGHAT and CDR2 is FQNNGV. This CDR3 has 13 residues. The CDR3 protein is CASSQSRGREQFF. As DNA, the CDR3 is TGTGCCAGCAGCCAATCTAGAGGACGTGAGCAGTTCTTC. Full variable domain (remainder filled in from reference TRBV11-2 and TRBJ2-1): EAGVAQSPRYKIIEKRQSVAFWCNPISGHATLYWYQQILGQGPKLLIQFQNNGVVDDSQLPKDRFSAERLKGVDSTLKIQPAKLEDSAVYLCASSQSRGREQFFGPGTRLTVL.

This clonotype was picked up a small number of times. The J gene is TRBJ2-1, the V gene TRBV5-1; 8 positions agree with TRBD1. The germline V gene encodes CDR1 SGHRS and CDR2 YFSETQ. J was trimmed by 4 bases and V by 1 base; bases with no gene match: 4. The CDR3 has 15 amino acids. Written as DNA, the CDR3 is TGCGCCAGCAGCTTGTCAACAGGGGGTTACAATGAGCAGTTCTTC. Residues: CASSLSTGGYNEQFF.

This clonotype has a handful of counts. The rearrangement joins TRBV2 to TRBJ1-2; D remains unclear. The CDR3 has 13 amino acids. Trimming took off 8 bases at V and 11 bases at J, with 21 bases between the two ends. Germline loops: CDR1 SNHLY, CDR2 FYNNEI. The CDR3, as DNA: TGTGCCAGCGGAGGTACCCCGGACGGATATTACACCTTC. Its protein product is CASGGTPDGYYTF.

The J gene is TRBJ2-3, the V gene TRBV24-1, with a possible D match to TRBD1 (6 bases). The germline V gene encodes CDR1 KGHDR and CDR2 SFDVKD. With 3 bases removed from V and 2 bases from J, the gap between germline ends came to 14 bases. This CDR3 is 16 amino acids long. The CDR3 bases are TGTGCCACCAGTGATAACGGCAGGGGATACACAGATACGCAGTATTTT. It encodes CATSDNGRGYTDTQYF.

This clonotype was detected a few times. The chain recombines TRBV10-3 with TRBJ1-1, with no clear D. V dropped 4 bases and J dropped 2 bases, with 8 bases sitting between them. From germline, CDR1 is ENHRY and CDR2 SYGVKD. The CDR3 extends over 13 amino acids. For the CDR3, the DNA is TGTGCCATCAGTGTCACAGACAACACTGAAGCTTTCTTT. As protein: CAISVTDNTEAFF.

The chain carries TRBV20-1 and TRBJ1-1, with unresolved D. Trimming removed 4 bases from V and 0 bases from J, with 18 bases in between. The CDR3 extends over 16 amino acids. Per the germline V gene, CDR1 is DFQATT and CDR2 is SNEGSKA (reference sequence). CDR3 sequence: CSATTRVGFMNTEAFF. The CDR3 DNA reads as TGCAGTGCTACAACTAGGGTGGGTTTCATGAACACTGAAGCTTTCTTT.

This clonotype was found a few times. V is TRBV7-9 and J is TRBJ2-5; D gene uncertain. Germline V gene lookup returns CDR1 SEHNR and CDR2 FQNEAQ (reference sequence). V was clipped by 6 bases and J by 1 base, with 9 bases between them. The CDR3 loop spans 13 amino acids. CDR3 residues: CASSLRSQETQYF. DNA for the CDR3: TGTGCCAGCAGTCTACGGTCCCAAGAGACCCAGTACTTC.